The sequence of this T cell receptor (beta chain) was determined in a study of blood T cell repertoires in COVID-19. The repertoire was sequenced with immunoSEQ multiplex PCR; TCRdb's copy has only in-frame clones and lacks some. The sample yields around 300,000 clones, about 82% seen once. Input material: peripheral blood. This receptor was obtained from a woman aged 45-65 years with active or convalescent COVID-19.

CDR3 sequence reads: CASSLEGRQGAEAFF. Here the CDR3 DNA reads TGTGCCAGCAGCTTAGAGGGGAGACAGGGGGCTGAAGCTTTCTTT. This chain joins TRBV7-2 and TRBJ1-1, with TRBD1 matching 9 bases. CDR1 and CDR2 from the germline V gene are SGHTA and FQGNSA. V shed 1 base, J shed 6 bases, and the junction held 6 bases outside the gene matches. This CDR3 is built from 15 residues.